This passage covers 3 T cell receptor beta chains from one sample sequenced in a study of molecular identifiers for immune sequencing clone quantification. MiXCR was run by TCRdb on the PCR reads, yielding one entry per CDR3 protein. The sample contains about 510,000 distinct CDR3 sequences, about a fifth of which appear only once. The sequenced material came from naive CD8+ T cells from blood, with Jurkat cell RNA spiked in. Subset defined: FACS-sorted CD8+CD4-CCR7+CD45RA+ naive T cells. These receptors were obtained from a human donor in good health. Some libraries in this study had Jurkat cell RNA spiked in.

This clonotype was observed at least ten times. This chain joins TRBV12-3 or TRBV12-4 and TRBJ2-5; 10 bases match TRBD1. V was clipped by 6 bases and J by 10 bases; unmatched bases: 11. The CDR3 extends over 14 amino acids. CDR3: CASSSLDRGDDQYF. The CDR3 DNA follows: TGTGCCAGCAGCTCCCTGGACAGGGGGGATGACCAGTACTTC.

This clonotype has at least ten counts. The rearrangement links TRBV6-5 to TRBJ2-3, with D tentatively TRBD2 (6 bases). Trimming stripped 2 bases from V and 2 bases from J, with 14 bases between. In germline, CDR1 is MNHEY, CDR2 SVGAGI. This CDR3 has 16 amino acids. The CDR3 protein is CASSYIVGGITDTQYF. As DNA, the CDR3 is TGTGCCAGCAGTTACATCGTGGGGGGAATCACAGATACGCAGTATTTT.

This clonotype showed up just a few times. The chain joins TRBV19 to TRBJ2-7; D is possibly TRBD1 (5 bases). The CDR3 is 13 amino acids. Per germline, CDR1 LNHDA and CDR2 SQIVND (reference sequence). Trimming removed 3 bases at V and 4 bases at J, with 10 bases between. The CDR3 DNA follows: TGTGCCAGTAGTATGACAGCGAGATACGAGCAGTACTTC. Its protein product is CASSMTARYEQYF.